Described below is a single T cell receptor (beta chain) sequence and its context. Its cognate antigen is unknown. The sample is drawn from a study of cytomegalovirus exposure and HLA in healthy donors. Study-wide results and limits: Per a later analysis, 18,000 or so TCR beta sequences showed association with HLA alleles at 0.05 false discovery rate. Near-uniform donor sequencing depth was presumed by presence/absence analyses. TCR beta chain V- and J-gene trimming was linked, in a later analysis, to a missense variant in DCLRE1C.

Primers for the PCR totalled 60 Vbeta and 13 Jbeta. Authors' data handling: Some 10 million of some 80 million unique TCR beta chains were shared, per a later count. The method was immunoSEQ multiplex PCR; TCRdb's version includes in-frame clones alone and lacks a portion of them. V, J and clone size were drawn from that table, and D and trimming were deduced from the DNA. This table holds some 90,000 clones, 65% to 85% found once. In germline, CDR1 is MDHEN, CDR2 SYDVKM. Trimming left V 3 bases short and J 4 bases short, with 9 bases between. The CDR3 has 14 amino acids. Source material: PBMCs. The clonotype was recovered from a man in his fifties in good health and CMV-seronegative. The J gene is TRBJ1-4, the V gene TRBV28; D is undetermined. For the CDR3, the DNA is TGTGCCAGCAGTTTCGGGGTCCTTAATGAAAAACTGTTTTTT. It specifies CASSFGVLNEKLFF. Full variable domain (outside the CDR3, taken from reference TRBV28 and TRBJ1-4): DVKVTQSSRYLVKRTGEKVFLECVQDMDHENMFWYRQDPGLGLRLIYFSYDVKMKEKGDIPEGYSVSREKKERFSLILESASTNQTSMYLCASSFGVLNEKLFFGSGTQLSVL.